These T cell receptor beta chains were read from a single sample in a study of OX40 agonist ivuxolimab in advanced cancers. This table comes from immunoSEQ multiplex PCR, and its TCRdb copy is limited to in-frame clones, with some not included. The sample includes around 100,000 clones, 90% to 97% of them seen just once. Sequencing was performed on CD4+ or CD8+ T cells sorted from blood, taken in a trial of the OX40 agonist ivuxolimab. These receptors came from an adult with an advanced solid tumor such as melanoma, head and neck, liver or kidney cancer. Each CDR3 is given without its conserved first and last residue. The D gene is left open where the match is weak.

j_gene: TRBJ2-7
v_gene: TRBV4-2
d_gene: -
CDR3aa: ASSPRPDSYEQY

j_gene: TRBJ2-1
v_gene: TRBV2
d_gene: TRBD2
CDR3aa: ASSELVAGWF

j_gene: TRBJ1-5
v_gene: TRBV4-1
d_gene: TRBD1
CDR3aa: ASSRGTGSPQH

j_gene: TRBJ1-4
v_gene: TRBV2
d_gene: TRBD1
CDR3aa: ASRGQGAPREKLF

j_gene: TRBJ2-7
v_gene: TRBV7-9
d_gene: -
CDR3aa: ASSLARDMVLYEQY

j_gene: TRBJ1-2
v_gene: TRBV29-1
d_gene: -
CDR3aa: SGSGGSGKGYT

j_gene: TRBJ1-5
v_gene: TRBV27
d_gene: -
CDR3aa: AAGTEGNQPQH

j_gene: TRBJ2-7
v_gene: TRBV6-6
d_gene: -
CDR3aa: ASSYGTDREQY

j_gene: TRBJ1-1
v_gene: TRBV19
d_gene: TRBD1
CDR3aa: ASSGQGGYTEAF

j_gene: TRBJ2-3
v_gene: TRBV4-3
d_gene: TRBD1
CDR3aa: ASSPGQASTDTQY

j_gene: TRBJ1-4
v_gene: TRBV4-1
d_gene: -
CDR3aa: ASSQDRSAGEKLF

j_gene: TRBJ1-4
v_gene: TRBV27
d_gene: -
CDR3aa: ASSLGWGDEKLF

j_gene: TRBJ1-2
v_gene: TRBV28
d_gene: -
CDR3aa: ASSLMSDTNYGYT

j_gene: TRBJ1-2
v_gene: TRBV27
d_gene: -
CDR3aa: ASSPTTGGGGYT

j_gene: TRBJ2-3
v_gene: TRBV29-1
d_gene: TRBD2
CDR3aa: SVSGLAGGLTVADTQY

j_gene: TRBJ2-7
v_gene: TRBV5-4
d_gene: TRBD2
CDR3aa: ASSPGTSGRVYEQY